The 29 T cell receptor beta chains listed next were all sequenced from one sample in a study of CD8+ T cells in alopecia areata. Treatment noted: oral pan-JAK inhibitor, 5-10 mg twice daily. RNA, once extracted, was reverse transcribed into cDNA for use as the sequencing template. Here immunoSEQ multiplex PCR was the method, and the copy in TCRdb shows in-frame clones only, minus some. The sample has some 98,000 clones, 60% to 75% seen once. This specimen was CD8+ T cells sorted from blood, taken at week 4, from a patient treated with tofacitinib. These receptors were collected from a human donor with alopecia areata.

The chain uses TRBV19 and TRBJ1-5, with D uncertain. Trimming left V 8 bases short and J 0 bases short, with 11 bases between. Germline V gives CDR1 LNHDA, CDR2 SQIVND (reference sequence). The CDR3 totals 14 residues. DNA of the CDR3: TGTGCCAGTGCCGAATGGGATAGCAATCAGCCCCAGCATTTT. It specifies CASAEWDSNQPQHF.

As for this clone: The same CDR3 is also encoded by other DNA sequences in this sample. V and J are TRBV29-1 and TRBJ2-1; no clear D. CDR3 length: 11 residues. The germline V gene has CDR1 SQVTM and CDR2 ANQGSEA. V was trimmed by 3 bases and J by 3 bases, leaving 3 bases between them. The chain's CDR3 is CSVEDYNEQFF. In DNA, the CDR3 is TGCAGCGTTGAGGACTACAATGAGCAGTTCTTC.

This rearrangement joins TRBV7-9 to TRBJ1-2; a weak D match, TRBD1 (6 bases). CDR1 and CDR2 from the germline V gene are SEHNR and FQNEAQ (reference sequence). Trimming pared 2 bases from V and 3 bases from J, leaving 16 bases between. This CDR3 has 16 amino acids. In DNA form, the CDR3 reads TGTGCCAGCAGCTTATCCGGGACAACTATCCACTATGGCTACACCTTC. It is translated as CASSLSGTTIHYGYTF. Using reference TRBV7-9 and TRBJ1-2 for the parts outside the CDR3, the full variable domain is DTGVSQNPRHKITKRGQNVTFRCDPISEHNRLYWYRQTLGQGPEFLTYFQNEAQLEKSRLLSDRFSAERPKGSFSTLEIQRTEQGDSAMYLCASSLSGTTIHYGYTFGSGTRLTVV.

The chain employs TRBV27 and TRBJ1-2; 7 nucleotides match TRBD1. The V and J ends lost 2 bases and 6 bases, in that order; junction bases with no gene match: 3. Germline V gene data show CDR1 as MNHEY and CDR2 as SMNVEV (reference sequence). There are 13 residues in the CDR3. DNA for the CDR3: TGTGCCAGCAGTTTACAAGGGGGCCATGGCTACACCTTC. Protein sequence: CASSLQGGHGYTF.

This chain connects TRBV29-1 to TRBJ1-2; D is ambiguous. The V end lost 5 bases, the J end lost 0 bases, and 10 bases lay between the germline ends. The CDR3 has 13 amino acids. The germline V gene has CDR1 SQVTM and CDR2 ANQGSEA. The CDR3 protein is CSVYSTTNYGYTF. For the CDR3, the DNA is TGCAGCGTTTATTCCACCACTAACTATGGCTACACCTTC.

This clone has a handful of counts. V gene TRBV5-1 combines with J gene TRBJ1-5; 12 bases are shared with TRBD1. The CDR3 has 15 amino acids. The germline gives CDR1 SGHRS, CDR2 YFSETQ. J lost 5 bases, V lost 3 bases, and 3 bases had no gene match. The CDR3 sequence: CASSSGQGADQPQHF. As DNA, the CDR3 is TGCGCCAGCAGCTCGGGACAGGGGGCCGATCAGCCCCAGCATTTT.

J is TRBJ1-5 and V is TRBV6-1; no definite D call. V shed 8 bases and J shed 3 bases, with 8 bases lying between them. CDR1 and CDR2 (germline): MNHNS, SASEGT. This CDR3 contains 12 residues. This CDR3 is CASAQINQPQHF. The CDR3 region has the DNA TGTGCCAGCGCGCAGATCAATCAGCCCCAGCATTTT.

This clone was counted a few times. The J gene is TRBJ2-4, the V gene TRBV28; tentatively, D is TRBD1 (6 bases). CDR3 length equals 14 residues. Germline CDR1 is MDHEN and CDR2 is SYDVKM. Between the trimmed V and J ends, which lost 3 bases and 5 bases, there was a span of 11 bases. DNA for the CDR3: TGTGCCAGCAGTTTCGATGGGGGCCAAAACATTCAGTACTTC. Its translation is CASSFDGGQNIQYF.

This clone was counted a few times. The V gene is TRBV5-1, the J gene TRBJ2-5; the D gene is possibly TRBD1 (6 bases). This CDR3 has 13 residues. CDR1 SGHRS and CDR2 YFSETQ come from the germline V gene. The V and J ends lost 5 bases and 4 bases respectively, with 12 bases between them. The CDR3 bases are TGCGCCAGCAGGCCACTAGGGGGAGAGACCCAGTACTTC. Protein sequence: CASRPLGGETQYF.

The gene calls are TRBV6-5 and TRBJ2-7; 7 positions match TRBD2. Germline V CDR1 and CDR2: MNHEY, SVGAGI. The CDR3 is made up of 14 amino acids. Unmatched junction bases numbered 5, after V lost 0 bases and J lost 6 bases. The DNA of the CDR3 is TGTGCCAGCAGTTACTCGGCGGGAGTGGTCGAGCAGTACTTC. This translates into CASSYSAGVVEQYF.

The chain uses TRBV9 and TRBJ2-1; no clear D. Trimming removed 0 bases at V and 9 bases at J, with 7 bases between. The CDR3 runs 12 residues. The germline V gene has CDR1 SGDLS and CDR2 YYNGEE. CDR3 sequence reads: CASSVVDGEQFF. DNA of the CDR3: TGTGCCAGCAGCGTAGTGGATGGTGAGCAGTTCTTC.

The chain links TRBV5-6 to TRBJ2-4, with 13 bases identical to TRBD2. The CDR3 has 16 residues. Germline CDR1 and CDR2: SGHDT and YYEEEE. J lost 7 bases, V lost 0 bases, and 4 bases had no gene match. DNA for the CDR3: TGTGCCAGCAGCTTGGGGGGACTAGCGGGACCCAACATTCAGTACTTC. Encoded protein: CASSLGGLAGPNIQYF.

This chain joins TRBV7-6 and TRBJ2-1, with D perhaps given as TRBD1 or TRBD2 (6 bases each). Trimming took off 0 bases at V and 7 bases at J, with 13 bases between the two ends. CDR1 SGHVS and CDR2 FNYEAQ come from the germline V gene. This CDR3 comprises 15 residues. CDR3 sequence (DNA): TGTGCCAGCAGCTTAGCAGGGGGGAGATGGAATGAGCAGTTCTTC. Amino acids: CASSLAGGRWNEQFF.

The V gene is TRBV27, the J gene TRBJ1-5; maybe TRBD1 (6 bases). The germline V gene encodes CDR1 MNHEY and CDR2 SMNVEV (reference sequence). CDR3 size: 14 residues. Trimming left V 5 bases short and J 3 bases short, with 11 bases between. DNA for the CDR3: TGTGCCAGCAGTACACAGGGCTACAATCAGCCCCAGCATTTT. It is translated as CASSTQGYNQPQHF.

The genes are TRBV30 and TRBJ1-1; possibly TRBD1 for D (5 bases). The CDR3 consists of 11 residues. Germline CDR1 is GTSNPN and CDR2 is SVGIG (reference sequence). Trimming cost V 4 bases and J 6 bases, with 9 bases left between them. The DNA of the CDR3 is TGTGCCTGGATGGGGGGGGCTGAAGCTTTCTTT. It codes for CAWMGGAEAFF.

The CDR3 DNA is TGTGCCAGCAGTTACGGGCGACCCTCCTACGAGCAGTACTTC. Translated: CASSYGRPSYEQYF. The chain recombines TRBV6-5 with TRBJ2-7; D not resolved. V lost 2 bases and J lost 0, with 8 bases in between. Germline CDR1 reads MNHEY; CDR2 reads SVGAGI. The CDR3 has 14 amino acids.

This chain uses TRBV5-1 with TRBJ2-6; perhaps TRBD1 as D (5 bases). CDR1 is SGHRS and CDR2 is YFSETQ in the germline V gene. The CDR3 totals 16 residues. Between the trimmed V and J ends, which lost 3 bases and 4 bases, there was a span of 14 bases. The CDR3 loop reads CASSSAQGSGANVLTF. CDR3 in DNA: TGCGCCAGCAGCTCCGCTCAGGGTTCGGGGGCCAACGTCCTGACTTTC. Variable domain in full (rest from reference TRBV5-1 and TRBJ2-6): KAGVTQTPRYLIKTRGQQVTLSCSPISGHRSVSWYQQTPGQGLQFLFEYFSETQRNKGNFPGRFSGRQFSNSRSEMNVSTLELGDSALYLCASSSAQGSGANVLTFGAGSRLTVL.

V gene TRBV5-1 combines with J gene TRBJ2-7; 7 nucleotides line up with TRBD1. The CDR3 contains 14 residues. Per germline, CDR1 SGHRS and CDR2 YFSETQ. V dropped 6 bases and J dropped 3; count of bases not matched to a gene: 9. The CDR3 sequence is CASTTTGEGYEQYF. The CDR3 coding sequence is TGCGCCAGCACCACCACAGGGGAAGGCTACGAGCAGTACTTC.

In its sample, this clone was seen a few times. V gene TRBV19 combines with J gene TRBJ2-7; D unclear. The CDR3 is 14 residues long. Germline lookup yields CDR1 LNHDA and CDR2 SQIVND (reference sequence). V was clipped by 1 base and J by 5 bases, with 12 bases between them. The CDR3 nucleotides are TGTGCCAGTAGTATAGTCGGCCTAGATGACGAGCAGTACTTC. Its translation is CASSIVGLDDEQYF.

DNA of the CDR3: TGCGCCAGCAGCCCTCTAGGCAATCAGCCCCAGCATTTT. Translating gives CASSPLGNQPQHF. The genes are TRBV5-1 and TRBJ1-5; D gene uncertain. V lost 4 bases and J 2 bases, leaving 7 bases between the germline ends. The germline V gene encodes CDR1 SGHRS and CDR2 YFSETQ. The CDR3 has 13 amino acids.

This chain uses TRBV11-2 with TRBJ2-7, with D perhaps TRBD2 (6 bases). Trimming stripped 5 bases from V and 1 base from J, with 9 bases between. In germline, CDR1 is SGHAT, CDR2 FQNNGV. The length of the CDR3 is 13 residues. The CDR3 sequence is CASSRSGSYEQYF. DNA of the CDR3: TGTGCCAGCAGCAGGAGCGGGTCCTACGAGCAGTACTTC.

The J gene is TRBJ2-4, the V gene TRBV5-6; 10 bases align to TRBD1. With 4 bases clipped from V and 0 bases from J, the junction kept 4 bases outside the gene matches. The CDR3 covers 16 residues. CDR1 and CDR2 (germline): SGHDT, YYEEEE. This CDR3 is CASSRGQGLAKNIQYF. The DNA for the CDR3 is TGTGCCAGCAGCCGGGGACAGGGGTTAGCCAAAAACATTCAGTACTTC.

V and J are TRBV7-2 and TRBJ2-7; no reliable D call. The germline CDR1 and CDR2 sequences are SGHTA and FQGNSA. Trimming cost V 1 base and J 0 bases, with 13 bases left between them. The CDR3 totals 16 residues. The CDR3 bases are TGTGCCAGCAGCTTAGATGGGCCTTCCCCCTCCTACGAGCAGTACTTC. Encoded protein: CASSLDGPSPSYEQYF.

This sequence joins TRBV2 and TRBJ2-7; 8 nucleotides align to TRBD2. The CDR3 consists of 15 residues. Per the germline V gene, CDR1 is SNHLY and CDR2 is FYNNEI. With 3 bases clipped from V and 2 bases from J, the junction kept 6 bases outside the gene matches. CDR3 sequence: CASSDEPGGAYEQYF. CDR3 nucleotide sequence: TGTGCCAGCAGTGATGAGCCGGGAGGGGCCTACGAGCAGTACTTC.

This sequence joins TRBV5-1 and TRBJ1-1; D perhaps matches TRBD1 (6 bases). Germline assignment: CDR1 SGHRS and CDR2 YFSETQ. The CDR3 consists of 20 residues. Trimming stripped 2 bases from V and 0 bases from J, with 26 bases between. CDR3 sequence reads: CASSLFAGDGDSYMNTEAFF. The DNA for the CDR3 is TGCGCCAGCAGCTTATTTGCAGGGGATGGGGATTCTTACATGAACACTGAAGCTTTCTTT.

This chain joins TRBV29-1 and TRBJ2-1, with 14 bases fitting TRBD2. CDR3 length: 15 amino acids. Germline CDR1 SQVTM, CDR2 ANQGSEA. With V trimmed by 6 bases and J by 4 bases, 5 bases remained unmatched. The CDR3 spells CSVTSGRDGYNEQFF. CDR3 nucleotide sequence: TGCAGCGTGACTAGCGGGAGGGACGGGTACAATGAGCAGTTCTTC.

The rearrangement uses TRBV2 and TRBJ2-7; 7 bases line up with TRBD1. CDR1 and CDR2 (germline): SNHLY, FYNNEI. Trimming removed 0 bases from V and 2 bases from J; junction bases left unmatched: 7. The CDR3 has 16 amino acids. For the CDR3, the DNA is TGTGCCAGCAGTGAAGCCCATACAGGGGCTCCCTACGAGCAGTACTTC. Translated, it gives CASSEAHTGAPYEQYF.

The V call is TRBV6-6, the J call TRBJ2-7; maybe TRBD1 (6 bases). The ends were cut back, 0 bases at V and 5 bases at J, with 17 bases in the middle. Germline V gene lookup returns CDR1 MNHNY and CDR2 SVGAGI (reference sequence). The CDR3 totals 16 residues. CDR3 nucleotide sequence: TGTGCCAGCAGTTACTCGGGAATCCGGGACAAGGACGAGCAGTACTTC. This gives the protein CASSYSGIRDKDEQYF.

V gene TRBV4-3 combines with J gene TRBJ2-1; D not resolved. This CDR3 has 15 residues. CDR1 and CDR2 (germline): LGHNA, YSLEER. Trimming left V 0 bases short and J 0 bases short, with 6 bases between. The CDR3 here is CASSQDRDSYNEQFF. DNA of the CDR3: TGCGCCAGCAGCCAAGACAGAGACTCCTACAATGAGCAGTTCTTC.